This T cell receptor (beta chain) originates from a study of blood T cell repertoires in COVID-19. About the study: Sample material is recorded as cDNA or gDNA derived from T cells, B-cell-depleted T cells, or PBMCs.

All enrollees were roughly 18 to 100 years old and from 24 US areas. Membership in each cohort depended on participant-reported clinical history. The CDR3 runs to 15 residues. Trimming took off 3 bases at V and 7 bases at J, with 13 bases between the two ends. Germline V lookup: CDR1 MDHEN, CDR2 SYDVKM. The authors' processing: Counts of nucleated cells, estimated from reference gene primer amplification, were obtained. Profiling relied on immunoSEQ multiplex PCR, and the TCRdb table lists in-frame clones only, not all of them. V, J and clone size derive from that table, while D and trimming were established from the DNA sequence. The sample has roughly 300,000 clones; roughly 85% are singletons.

The rearrangement links TRBV28 to TRBJ1-6; D gene uncertain. This receptor was taken from a woman between 35 and 50 years old with acute COVID-19. Sequencing was carried out using PBMCs or T cells enriched from blood (not recorded which). The CDR3 sequence: CASSLKGRLNSPLHF. CDR3 nucleotide sequence: TGTGCCAGCAGTTTGAAGGGAAGACTAAATTCACCCCTCCACTTT.